Included here is one T cell receptor (beta chain) sequence, with context. The data originate from a study of blood T cell repertoires in COVID-19. For the study at large: Spain, Italy and the United States supplied samples that represented acute and convalescent COVID-19. T cells, B-cell-depleted T cells, or PBMCs provided the cDNA or gDNA that served as material.

Authors' methods: Nucleated cell counts were estimated from reference gene primer amplification. Generated by immunoSEQ multiplex PCR, the TCRdb table keeps only in-frame clones and is missing some. From that table come the V and J calls and clone size; the DNA was used to work out D and trimming. There are more than 300,000 clones in the sample; around nine tenths occur only once, and about 9.4% lies in the top ten. The study counted Cohort 3 donors as recovered given two negative PCRs, clearance, or symptom resolution. V gave up 4 bases and J gave up 7 bases; unmatched junction bases: 9. The germline V gene has CDR1 MNHEY and CDR2 SVGAGI. The CDR3 has 15 amino acids.

This clonotype was sampled from a woman aged 25 to 39 who had recovered from COVID-19. J is TRBJ2-1 and V is TRBV6-5; 8 nucleotides align to TRBD2. Input material: PBMCs or T cells enriched from blood (not recorded which). CDR3 coding DNA: TGTGCCAGCAGTTCGTACAGCGGGAGTGGAAATGAGCAGTTCTTC. Residues: CASSSYSGSGNEQFF.